The next 17 T cell receptor beta chains were all read from a single sample in a study of identical twins. Via MiXCR, TCRdb re-called the 5' RACE reads, giving one row per CDR3 protein. Of approximately 490,000 distinct CDR3 sequences in the sample, approximately 20% were seen once. This sample was also put to use in a study of yellow fever vaccine responses in identical twins.

Sequencing input: CD4+ T cells sorted from blood. All receptors come from a woman under 30 in good health.

This clonotype appeared a few times. The rearrangement uses TRBV12-3 or TRBV12-4 and TRBJ2-5, with TRBD2 matching over 9 bases. V lost 5 bases, J lost 5 bases, and 12 bases stayed unmatched. The CDR3 contains 16 residues. CDR3 sequence: CASSGSRGGAVETQYF. CDR3 nucleotides: TGTGCCAGCAGTGGCTCTCGCGGGGGGGCGGTGGAGACCCAGTACTTC.

V usage is TRBV5-6 and J usage is TRBJ2-1, with a possible D match to TRBD1 (5 bases). The V and J ends lost 2 bases and 6 bases respectively, with 15 bases between them. Germline CDR1 is SGHDT and CDR2 is YYEEEE. The CDR3 spans 15 residues. For the CDR3, the DNA is TGTGCCAGCAGCTTCGATGGCAGGGCACCCAATGAGCAGTTCTTC. Amino acid sequence: CASSFDGRAPNEQFF.

The chain links TRBV7-9 to TRBJ1-5; TRBD1 is a possible D gene (5 bases). The CDR3 loop spans 15 amino acids. The V end lost 2 bases, the J end lost 6 bases, and 14 bases lay between the germline ends. Germline lookup yields CDR1 SEHNR and CDR2 FQNEAQ (reference sequence). The CDR3 bases are TGTGCCAGCAGCTTATATGGGGGGACCCCTCAGCCCCAGCATTTT. It specifies CASSLYGGTPQPQHF.

This chain links TRBV20-1 with TRBJ2-1, with 11 bases aligning to TRBD2. The ends lost 3 bases at V and 8 bases at J; junction bases unmatched: 6. The CDR3 consists of 14 residues. Germline assignment: CDR1 DFQATT and CDR2 SNEGSKA (reference sequence). Written as DNA, the CDR3 is TGCAGTGCTAGGAATCTAGCGGGAGGTGATGAGCAGTTCTTC. Encoded protein: CSARNLAGGDEQFF.

In this sample, this clonotype turned up a few times. The chain joins TRBV7-9 to TRBJ2-1; D not certain. Per the germline V gene, CDR1 is SEHNR and CDR2 is FQNEAQ (reference sequence). The CDR3 contains 12 residues. With 5 bases removed from V and 9 bases from J, the gap between germline ends came to 11 bases. CDR3 sequence (DNA): TGTGCCAGCAGCCCCCTAGGCCCTGAGCAGTTCTTC. It encodes CASSPLGPEQFF.

The DNA for the CDR3 is TGCAGTGCTAGACGCAGTGAGCAGTTCTTC. Translation: CSARRSEQFF. V is TRBV20-1 and J is TRBJ2-1; the D is unclear. V was pared by 2 bases and J by 9 bases, with 5 bases between. The CDR3 totals 10 residues. The V gene's germline CDR1 is DFQATT and CDR2 SNEGSKA (reference sequence).

The rearrangement joins TRBV20-1 to TRBJ2-1; the match to TRBD2 covers 8 bases. The CDR3 extends over 15 amino acids. V gave up 0 bases and J gave up 12 bases; unmatched junction bases: 13. The germline V gene encodes CDR1 DFQATT and CDR2 SNEGSKA (reference sequence). For the CDR3, the DNA is TGCAGTGCTAGAGATTACAGCGGGAGAGGGTTAAGGCAGTTCTTC. This sequence encodes CSARDYSGRGLRQFF.

This clonotype was counted a few times. CDR3 protein: CASSLVSGSFNEQFF. The CDR3 region has the DNA TGTGCCAGCAGCTTGGTTAGCGGGAGTTTCAATGAGCAGTTCTTC. The V and J genes are TRBV5-5 and TRBJ2-1; 9 bases line up with TRBD2. The CDR3 has 15 amino acids. With 0 bases clipped from V and 6 bases from J, the junction kept 4 bases outside the gene matches. Germline V gene data show CDR1 as SGHKS and CDR2 as YYEKEE (reference sequence).

This clonotype was detected only a few times. This chain links TRBV12-3 or TRBV12-4 with TRBJ2-3; 7 bases match TRBD2. The trim removed 2 bases at V and 4 bases at J, leaving 0 bases unmatched. The CDR3 runs to 13 residues. The CDR3 DNA reads TGTGCCAGCAGTTTACTAGCGGCAGATACGCAGTATTTT. Translation gives CASSLLAADTQYF.

This clonotype was seen more than once but under ten times. J is TRBJ1-1 and V is TRBV27, with 7 bases fitting TRBD1. The CDR3 sequence is 14 residues long. V was clipped by 6 bases and J by 3 bases; unmatched bases: 7. CDR1 and CDR2 from the germline V gene are MNHEY and SMNVEV (reference sequence). CDR3 DNA sequence: TGTGCCAGCAGGCTGACAGGGCATGACACTGAAGCTTTCTTT. It is translated as CASRLTGHDTEAFF.

Only a few counts were recorded for this clonotype. This chain links TRBV3-1 with TRBJ2-1; D tentatively reads TRBD1 or TRBD2 (5 bases each). V dropped 1 base and J dropped 8 bases, with 12 bases sitting between them. The length of the CDR3 is 14 residues. Germline loops: CDR1 LGHDT, CDR2 YNNKEL (reference sequence). CDR3 residues: CASSQGGSRYEQFF. DNA for the CDR3: TGTGCCAGCAGCCAAGGGGGGAGTAGATATGAGCAGTTCTTC.

This rearrangement joins TRBV5-1 to TRBJ1-5; possible D gene TRBD1, 5 bases. CDR3 length equals 15 residues. Trimming left V 3 bases short and J 8 bases short, with 18 bases between. Per the germline V gene, CDR1 is SGHRS and CDR2 is YFSETQ. This chain's CDR3 is CASSWVPGLGEPQHF. In DNA, the CDR3 is TGCGCCAGCAGCTGGGTGCCAGGATTAGGGGAGCCCCAGCATTTT.

This clonotype was seen a few times. V is TRBV5-1 and J is TRBJ2-2, with 7 bases lining up with TRBD2. The germline V gene has CDR1 SGHRS and CDR2 YFSETQ. The CDR3 totals 15 residues. V trimming: 5 bases; J trimming: 2 bases; junction bases outside the gene matches: 6. The CDR3 nucleotides are TGCGCCAGCAGTTCTAGCGGTCCCAACACCGGGGAGCTGTTTTTT. This gives the protein CASSSSGPNTGELFF.

This clonotype appeared a few times. The chain employs TRBV7-4 and TRBJ2-7; D uncertain. Germline CDR1 SGHVT, CDR2 SQSDAQ. The CDR3 contains 14 residues. The germline V and J ends were trimmed by 6 bases and 5 bases, with 17 bases remaining between them. This CDR3 reads CASRLGLTKHEQYF. CDR3 sequence (DNA): TGTGCCAGCAGACTTGGGTTGACCAAACACGAGCAGTACTTC.

This clonotype was seen many times. The rearrangement links TRBV28 to TRBJ1-2, with 7 bases identical to TRBD1. This CDR3 has 14 residues. Germline CDR1 MDHEN, CDR2 SYDVKM. Unmatched junction bases numbered 11, after V lost 5 bases and J lost 8 bases. The CDR3 region has the DNA TGTGCCAGCAGTCCACCAGACAGGGTGGAGGGCTACACCTTC. Translating gives CASSPPDRVEGYTF.

V and J are TRBV11-2 and TRBJ2-2, with D possibly TRBD2 on 5 matching bases. The CDR3 consists of 17 residues. V lost 1 base, J lost 0 bases, and 12 bases lay in between. CDR1 is SGHAT and CDR2 is FQNNGV in the germline V gene. CDR3 nucleotides: TGTGCCAGCAGCTTAGTTGTTTGGGGAGCGAACACCGGGGAGCTGTTTTTT. Translating it yields CASSLVVWGANTGELFF.

This clonotype occurred a few times. The J gene is TRBJ2-5, the V gene TRBV3-1, with no clear D. The CDR3 is made up of 12 amino acids. Germline loops: CDR1 LGHDT, CDR2 YNNKEL (reference sequence). Trimming removed 0 bases at V and 6 bases at J, with 5 bases between. This chain's CDR3 is CASSQDRKTQYF. In nucleotides, the CDR3 is TGTGCCAGCAGCCAAGATCGGAAGACCCAGTACTTC.